Below are 17 T cell receptor beta chains sequenced from a single sample in a study of T cell responses to AZD1222 COVID-19 vaccine. TCRdb's table, derived via immunoSEQ multiplex PCR, lists solely in-frame clones and lacks some. The sample holds over 100,000 clones, about 82% seen once. Sequencing used peripheral blood, obtained on day 0 of AZD1222 vaccination. The receptors come from an adult in good health.

This rearrangement joins TRBV11-2 to TRBJ2-3, with no clear D. The CDR3 totals 13 residues. Germline V gene lookup returns CDR1 SGHAT and CDR2 FQNNGV. V was trimmed by 6 bases and J by 8 bases, leaving 15 bases between them. DNA of the CDR3: TGTGCCAGCAGTTTACTCCTAGTCGGTACGCAGTATTTT. This encodes CASSLLLVGTQYF.

The chain carries TRBV7-8 and TRBJ1-6, with D unclear. The CDR3 consists of 14 residues. Germline V gene data show CDR1 as SGHVS and CDR2 as FQNEAQ. V was shortened by 2 bases and J by 1 base, with 3 bases between the two germline ends. Here the CDR3 DNA reads TGTGCCAGCAGCTTACAATCCTATAATTCACCCCTCCACTTT. Translation: CASSLQSYNSPLHF.

V and J are TRBV5-4 and TRBJ2-1; the match to TRBD2 covers 13 bases. The CDR3 covers 20 residues. The junction had 14 bases not matched to a gene; V was cut back by 4 bases and J by 1 base. CDR1 SGHNT and CDR2 YYREEE come from the germline V gene (reference sequence). The CDR3 region has the DNA TGTGCCAGCAGCGGTCGAGGACTAGCGGGAGCTCGGCTGTCCTACAATGAGCAGTTCTTC. It encodes CASSGRGLAGARLSYNEQFF.

The CDR3: CASSEASREYPEAFF. CDR3 coding DNA: TGTGCCAGCAGTGAAGCGAGCAGGGAGTACCCTGAAGCTTTCTTT. The chain couples TRBV2 to TRBJ1-1; possible D gene TRBD1, 5 bases. CDR1 and CDR2 from the germline V gene are SNHLY and FYNNEI. The CDR3 loop spans 15 amino acids. Trimming took 0 bases from V and 6 from J, leaving 14 bases between them.

The chain links TRBV10-3 to TRBJ1-2, with D unresolved. The CDR3 has 15 residues. Germline CDR1 and CDR2: ENHRY and SYGVKD. Trimming stripped 3 bases from V and 1 base from J, with 12 bases between. CDR3 in amino acids: CAISEEHTHNYGYTF. The CDR3 nucleotides are TGTGCCATCAGTGAAGAGCACACCCATAACTATGGCTACACCTTC.

The rearrangement links TRBV27 to TRBJ1-2; perhaps TRBD1 as D (6 bases). Germline V gene sequence: CDR1 MNHEY, CDR2 SMNVEV (reference sequence). The length of the CDR3 is 15 residues. V was cut by 1 base and J by 3 bases, with 12 bases left in between. CDR3 in DNA: TGTGCCAGCAGTTTATTCGGGGGCGAGGACTATGGCTACACCTTC. It translates to CASSLFGGEDYGYTF.

The chain employs TRBV11-2 and TRBJ2-1; TRBD2 aligns across 13 bases. The V gene's germline CDR1 is SGHAT and CDR2 FQNNGV. J was trimmed by 5 bases and V by 5 bases; bases with no gene match: 9. CDR3 size: 17 residues. The CDR3 region has the DNA TGTGCCAGCAGCACACTAGCGGGGGGGTTCACAAACAATGAGCAGTTCTTC. Amino acid sequence: CASSTLAGGFTNNEQFF.

The V call is TRBV5-1, the J call TRBJ2-7, with TRBD2 identical over 13 bases. Germline V gene lookup returns CDR1 SGHRS and CDR2 YFSETQ. V lost 5 bases to trimming and J lost 2 bases; unmatched junction nucleotides: 4. CDR3 length equals 15 residues. The CDR3 DNA reads TGCGCCAGCAGTTCCGGGACTAGCGGGACCTACGAGCAGTACTTC. Its protein is CASSSGTSGTYEQYF.

The chain couples TRBV3-1 (or the pseudogene TRBV3-2) to TRBJ2-2, with a weak D call TRBD1 (5 bases). Trimming left V 8 bases short and J 0 bases short, with 13 bases between. Looked up from germline, CDR1 is LGHDT and CDR2 is YNNKEL (reference sequence). The CDR3 consists of 15 residues. CDR3 coding DNA: TGTGCCAGCGGCAGGGCGTCGGCGAACACCGGGGAGCTGTTTTTT. This encodes CASGRASANTGELFF.

In this sample, this clone turned up once. J is TRBJ1-3 and V is TRBV7-3, with a weak D call TRBD1 (5 bases). Trimming took 5 bases from V and 0 from J, leaving 8 bases between them. Germline V CDR1 and CDR2: SGHTA, FQGTGA. The CDR3 length is 14 residues. CDR3 protein: CASSLDSSGNTIYF. The CDR3, as DNA: TGTGCCAGCAGCCTTGACAGCTCTGGAAACACCATATATTTT.

V usage is TRBV28 and J usage is TRBJ2-5; D uncertain. CDR1 is MDHEN, CDR2 SYDVKM, per germline. The CDR3 consists of 14 residues. Trimming shortened V by 6 bases and J by 5 bases, and 16 bases separated the two germline ends. The CDR3 loop reads CASSREAGWETQYF. DNA for the CDR3: TGTGCCAGCAGCAGAGAGGCCGGATGGGAGACCCAGTACTTC.

The gene calls are TRBV18 and TRBJ1-2; 9 nucleotides line up with TRBD1. This CDR3 has 14 amino acids. V lost 4 bases and J lost 6; bases outside the gene matches: 6. Germline V gene sequence: CDR1 KGHSH, CDR2 LQKENI. CDR3 sequence: CASSRDRAQDGYTF. As DNA, the CDR3 is TGTGCCAGCTCACGGGACAGGGCTCAGGATGGCTACACCTTC. Complete variable domain (other parts from reference TRBV18 and TRBJ1-2): NAGVMQNPRHLVRRRGQEARLRCSPMKGHSHVYWYRQLPEEGLKFMVYLQKENIIDESGMPKERFSAEFPKEGPSILRIQQVVRGDSAAYFCASSRDRAQDGYTFGSGTRLTVV.

The chain recombines TRBV28 with TRBJ2-5, with TRBD2 matching 10 bases. V lost 6 bases to trimming and J lost 4 bases; unmatched junction nucleotides: 8. The V gene's germline CDR1 is MDHEN and CDR2 SYDVKM. The CDR3 runs 15 residues. The CDR3 bases are TGTGCCAGCAGAAAACTAGCGGGGAAAAGAGAGACCCAGTACTTC. Protein sequence: CASRKLAGKRETQYF.

This clone has a single count. The rearrangement links TRBV5-5 to TRBJ1-2; tentatively, D is TRBD1 (6 bases). Trimming stripped 2 bases from V and 5 bases from J, with 19 bases between. The CDR3 is 16 amino acids. Germline V gene sequence: CDR1 SGHKS, CDR2 YYEKEE (reference sequence). CDR3 region: CASSLSGTNLPYGYTF. DNA for the CDR3: TGTGCCAGCAGCTTAAGCGGGACAAATTTACCTTATGGCTACACCTTC.

This rearrangement joins TRBV18 to TRBJ2-7; TRBD1 or TRBD2 may be the D gene (6 bases each). The CDR3 is 16 residues long. Trimming cost V 3 bases and J 6 bases, with 21 bases left between them. CDR1 and CDR2 (germline): KGHSH, LQKENI. This chain's CDR3 is CASSPRQAREASEQYF. The DNA of the CDR3 is TGTGCCAGCTCACCCCGACAGGCGAGGGAGGCTTCCGAGCAGTACTTC.

This chain links TRBV6-1 with TRBJ2-7; D is unresolved. The CDR3 runs to 17 residues. Trimming left V 4 bases short and J 0 bases short, with 19 bases between. Germline V lookup: CDR1 MNHNS, CDR2 SASEGT. CDR3 sequence reads: CASSGPPWAPLSYEQYF. The CDR3 DNA is TGTGCCAGCAGTGGTCCCCCTTGGGCTCCCCTCTCCTACGAGCAGTACTTC.

The J gene is TRBJ1-4, the V gene TRBV5-6; D is unresolved. V was cut by 0 bases and J by 8 bases, with 14 bases left in between. Germline CDR1 reads SGHDT; CDR2 reads YYEEEE. There are 15 residues in the CDR3. The chain's CDR3 is CASSLAASTWEKLFF. The CDR3, as DNA: TGTGCCAGCAGCTTGGCGGCCTCCACTTGGGAAAAACTGTTTTTT.